This TCR beta chain originates from a study of chemoradiotherapy in HPV16-positive cancers. The germline CDR1 and CDR2 sequences are GTSNPN and SVGIG (reference sequence). There are 15 residues in the CDR3. Trimming cost V 4 bases and J 2 bases, with 12 bases left between them. Clones were sequenced by immunoSEQ multiplex PCR, and TCRdb holds only the in-frame ones, with some missing. This sample has 30,000 to 40,000 clones; roughly three quarters occur once, and the top ten carry over 5%. This clone was seen only once. The specimen was blood, collected from a patient who underwent chemoradiotherapy. This rearrangement joins TRBV30 to TRBJ1-6; a weak D match, TRBD1 (6 bases). The sequence was obtained from a human donor with HPV-associated anogenital cancer. DNA of the CDR3: TGTGCCTGGAATGCGGGGGGCGCCTATAATTCACCCCTCCACTTT. It is translated as CAWNAGGAYNSPLHF. The entire variable domain, with the rest obtained from reference TRBV30 and TRBJ1-6, is as follows: SQTIHQWPATLVQPVGSPLSLECTVEGTSNPNLYWYRQAAGRGLQLLFYSVGIGQISSEVPQNLSASRPQDRQFILSSKKLLLSDSGFYLCAWNAGGAYNSPLHFGNGTRLTVT.